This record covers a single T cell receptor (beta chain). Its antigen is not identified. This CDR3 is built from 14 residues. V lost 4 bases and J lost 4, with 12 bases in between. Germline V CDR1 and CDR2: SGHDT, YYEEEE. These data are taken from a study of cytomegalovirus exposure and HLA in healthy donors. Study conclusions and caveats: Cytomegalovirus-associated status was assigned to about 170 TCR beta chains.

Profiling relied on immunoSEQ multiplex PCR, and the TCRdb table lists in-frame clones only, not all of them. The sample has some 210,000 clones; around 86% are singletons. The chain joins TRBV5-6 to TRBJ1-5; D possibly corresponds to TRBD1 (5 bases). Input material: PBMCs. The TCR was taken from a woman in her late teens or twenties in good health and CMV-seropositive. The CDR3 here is CASSNSGGNQPQHF. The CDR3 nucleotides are TGTGCCAGCAGCAACTCGGGGGGAAATCAGCCCCAGCATTTT.